The 19 T cell receptor beta chains presented below share a single source sample, sequenced in a study of Graves' ophthalmopathy and Graves' hyperthyroidism. TCR beta CDR3 amplification used RNA transcripts. A first-round RT-PCR used HTBI primers, followed by a second-round multiplex PCR. TCRdb used MiXCR to reprocess the multiplex PCR reads, holding one entry per CDR3 protein. The sample yields around 1,000,000 distinct CDR3 sequences, 35% to 45% seen once. The source material was peripheral blood or thyroid tissue (not recorded which). The receptor source for this set is an adult man with Graves' hyperthyroidism.

This clonotype was found many times. The chain combines TRBV6-5 with TRBJ1-5, with 9 positions matching TRBD1. V was pared by 5 bases and J by 2 bases, with 7 bases of the junction left unmatched. The germline CDR1 and CDR2 sequences are MNHEY and SVGAGI. The CDR3 runs 16 residues. CDR3 loop: CASSKGQGAGNQPQHF. CDR3 sequence (DNA): TGTGCCAGCAGTAAGGGACAGGGTGCGGGCAATCAGCCCCAGCATTTT.

This rearrangement joins TRBV20-1 to TRBJ2-5; D is possibly TRBD2 (6 bases). The ends were cut back, 0 bases at V and 4 bases at J, with 15 bases in the middle. The CDR3 has 15 residues. Germline CDR1 reads DFQATT; CDR2 reads SNEGSKA (reference sequence). CDR3 bases: TGCAGTGCTAGAGATATGGAGACTAGTGGAGAGACCCAGTACTTC. It encodes CSARDMETSGETQYF.

The V call is TRBV7-2, the J call TRBJ2-7; 8 nucleotides agree with TRBD1. The CDR3 is 14 amino acids. The V and J ends lost 3 bases and 2 bases, in that order; junction bases with no gene match: 3. Germline CDR1 and CDR2: SGHTA and FQGNSA. The chain's CDR3 is CASSLQGAPYEQYF. For the CDR3, the DNA is TGTGCCAGCAGCTTGCAGGGGGCCCCCTACGAGCAGTACTTC.

The chain recombines TRBV10-3 with TRBJ1-5; TRBD1 is a possible D gene (6 bases). Germline CDR1 reads ENHRY; CDR2 reads SYGVKD. V was cut by 3 bases and J by 7 bases, with 13 bases left in between. This CDR3 spans 14 amino acids. The CDR3: CAISEQGSRQPQHF. CDR3 sequence (DNA): TGTGCCATCAGTGAACAGGGTTCACGGCAGCCCCAGCATTTT.

This rearrangement joins TRBV10-3 to TRBJ1-2; a weak D match, TRBD1 (5 bases). Germline V gives CDR1 ENHRY, CDR2 SYGVKD. The CDR3 totals 13 residues. V lost 10 bases, J lost 3 bases, and 15 bases lay in between. CDR3 sequence reads: CASSGDGDYGYTF. The CDR3 DNA follows: TGTGCCAGCAGCGGGGACGGTGACTATGGCTACACCTTC.

A single count supports this clonotype. This sequence joins TRBV11-3 and TRBJ1-4; the D gene is possibly TRBD1 (6 bases). The CDR3 is made up of 18 amino acids. Germline assignment: CDR1 SGHNT and CDR2 YENEEA. V shed 0 bases and J shed 1 base, with 15 bases lying between them. CDR3 in DNA: TGTGCCAGCAGCTTAGATCCAGGGGCGGCGGAAACTAATGAAAAACTGTTTTTT. Protein: CASSLDPGAAETNEKLFF. The variable domain in full, with the rest retrieved from reference TRBV11-3 and TRBJ1-4, is EAGVVQSPRYKIIEKKQPVAFWCNPISGHNTLYWYLQNLGQGPELLIRYENEEAVDDSQLPKDRFSAERLKGVDSTLKIQPAELGDSAVYLCASSLDPGAAETNEKLFFGSGTQLSVL.

The chain combines TRBV29-1 with TRBJ2-7; 10 bases line up with TRBD1. Germline V gene data show CDR1 as SQVTM and CDR2 as ANQGSEA. V gave up 5 bases and J gave up 6 bases; unmatched junction bases: 10. The CDR3 covers 14 residues. The CDR3 region has the DNA TGCAGCGTTACCCCGGGACAGGGGATTTTCGAGCAGTACTTC. Protein sequence: CSVTPGQGIFEQYF.

This clonotype has only a few counts. This chain joins TRBV4-3 and TRBJ1-2; D perhaps matches TRBD1 (6 bases). Trimming shortened V by 1 base and J by 4 bases, and 19 bases separated the two germline ends. The germline CDR1 and CDR2 sequences are LGHNA and YSLEER. The CDR3 loop spans 17 amino acids. The CDR3 bases are TGCGCCAGCAGCCAAGGAGGCAGGGGAGGTATTTCCTATGGCTACACCTTC. The encoded protein is CASSQGGRGGISYGYTF.

The chain couples TRBV2 to TRBJ1-2, with D possibly being TRBD1 (6 bases). Trimming left V 8 bases short and J 2 bases short, with 27 bases between. CDR1 is SNHLY and CDR2 is FYNNEI in the germline V gene. The CDR3 is made up of 18 amino acids. CDR3 residues: CASSPPGGYGQRNYGYTF. The CDR3 DNA reads as TGTGCCAGCTCACCACCGGGGGGATACGGACAGAGGAACTATGGCTACACCTTC.

This clonotype was detected many times. J is TRBJ2-5 and V is TRBV7-2; 9 bases are shared with TRBD2. From germline, CDR1 is SGHTA and CDR2 FQGNSA. The CDR3 totals 17 residues. V shed 5 bases and J 5 bases; nucleotides not matched to a gene: 15. CDR3 protein: CASSQDRRLAAPETQYF. DNA for the CDR3: TGTGCCAGCAGCCAAGATCGAAGACTAGCGGCCCCGGAGACCCAGTACTTC. Full variable domain (outside the CDR3, taken from reference TRBV7-2 and TRBJ2-5): GAGVSQSPSNKVTEKGKDVELRCDPISGHTALYWYRQSLGQGLEFLIYFQGNSAPDKSGLPSDRFSAERTGGSVSTLTIQRTQQEDSAVYLCASSQDRRLAAPETQYFGPGTRLLVL.

V and J are TRBV12-3 or TRBV12-4 and TRBJ1-5, with unresolved D. CDR3 length: 15 residues. V was shortened by 7 bases and J by 6 bases, with 19 bases between the two germline ends. CDR3 DNA sequence: TGTGCCAGCAATGGGGTGAGAACCTTTAGTCAGCCCCAGCATTTT. Translating gives CASNGVRTFSQPQHF.

This clonotype was counted ten times or more. The chain couples TRBV7-2 to TRBJ1-2; possibly TRBD1 for D (6 bases). CDR3 length: 15 amino acids. CDR1 and CDR2 (germline): SGHTA, FQGNSA. Deletions cut 5 bases from V and 1 base from J, with 14 bases between. In DNA, the CDR3 is TGTGCCAGCAGCCGGACCGGACAGAGTAACTATGGCTACACCTTC. As protein: CASSRTGQSNYGYTF.

In its sample, this clonotype was seen many times. The gene calls are TRBV20-1 and TRBJ1-2; D call uncertain. The CDR3 runs to 12 residues. The germline CDR1 and CDR2 sequences are DFQATT and SNEGSKA (reference sequence). The V gene lost 5 bases and the J gene lost 7 bases, with 14 bases spanning the gap. CDR3 amino acids: CSAPREAIGYTF. In nucleotides, the CDR3 is TGCAGTGCTCCCCGCGAGGCGATTGGCTACACCTTC.

This clonotype was detected many times. The J gene is TRBJ2-2, the V gene TRBV10-1, with D hard to call. This CDR3 contains 13 residues. The germline CDR1 and CDR2 sequences are WNHNN and SYGVQD (reference sequence). V was cut by 4 bases and J by 4 bases, with 7 bases left in between. Written as DNA, the CDR3 is TGCGCCAGCAGTGCTAGTTTCACCGGGGAGCTGTTTTTT. It codes for CASSASFTGELFF.

Many counts were recorded for this clonotype. V and J are TRBV5-1 and TRBJ1-4; D possibly corresponds to TRBD1 (5 bases). The CDR3 runs to 14 residues. Looked up from germline, CDR1 is SGHRS and CDR2 is YFSETQ. V was pared by 5 bases and J by 4 bases, with 12 bases between. CDR3 nucleotides: TGCGCCAGCAGGGCCGGGACCGATAATGAAAAACTGTTTTTT. Its translation: CASRAGTDNEKLFF.

The sample holds many counts of this clonotype. This rearrangement joins TRBV20-1 to TRBJ2-5; maybe TRBD2 (5 bases). The CDR3 loop spans 13 amino acids. CDR1 and CDR2 (germline): DFQATT, SNEGSKA (reference sequence). Trimming left V 6 bases short and J 1 base short, with 12 bases between. DNA for the CDR3: TGCAGTGCCTCCCCCGGGGTCCAAGAGACCCAGTACTTC. Its protein is CSASPGVQETQYF.

The chain carries TRBV20-1 and TRBJ1-2; possibly TRBD1 for D (6 bases). V shed 6 bases and J shed 1 base, with 15 bases lying between them. The CDR3 is 14 amino acids. CDR1 is DFQATT and CDR2 is SNEGSKA in the germline V gene (reference sequence). The CDR3 protein is CSAMDSLHNYGYTF. Here the CDR3 DNA reads TGCAGTGCCATGGACAGTCTACATAACTATGGCTACACCTTC.

This clonotype was counted ten times or more. The V gene is TRBV12-3 or TRBV12-4, the J gene TRBJ1-6; tentative D call: TRBD1 (6 bases). The V end was cut by 5 bases, the J end by 6 bases, with 11 bases between. The CDR3 contains 14 residues. CDR3 loop: CASSTGQPNSPLHF. As DNA, the CDR3 is TGTGCCAGCAGTACCGGACAGCCTAATTCACCCCTCCACTTT.

In its sample, this clonotype was seen a few times. This chain joins TRBV6-6 and TRBJ1-5; TRBD1 agrees at 8 bases. CDR3 length equals 14 residues. Looked up from germline, CDR1 is MNHNY and CDR2 is SVGAGI (reference sequence). V dropped 6 bases and J dropped 6; count of bases not matched to a gene: 7. CDR3 in amino acids: CASRDGQGRQPQHF. In nucleotides, the CDR3 is TGTGCCAGCAGAGATGGACAGGGTCGTCAGCCCCAGCATTTT.